This T cell receptor beta chain is from a study of blood T cell repertoires in COVID-19. Across the study: COVID-19 samples, acute and convalescent, were from the United States, Italy and Spain. In each case, the material was cDNA or gDNA derived from T cells, B-cell-depleted T cells, or PBMCs.

Original processing notes: Amplification of reference gene primers was used by the study to estimate nucleated cell counts. Profiled with immunoSEQ multiplex PCR; TCRdb holds only in-frame clones, not every one. V, J and clone size were drawn from that table, and D and trimming were deduced from the DNA. The sample contains approximately 250,000 clones, 84% of which appear only once. The CDR3 covers 17 residues. Germline CDR1 SGHNT, CDR2 YYREEE (reference sequence). The trim removed 4 bases at V and 4 bases at J, leaving 14 bases unmatched. This clone was counted a few times. This TCR was sampled from a woman aged 40 to 49 who had recovered from COVID-19. The V and J genes are TRBV5-4 and TRBJ1-1, with TRBD1 matching over 9 bases. Sequenced sample: peripheral blood. CDR3 nucleotide sequence: TGTGCCAGCAGCACGGTAGGGACAGGGAGGACGAGCACTGAAGCTTTCTTT. It is translated as CASSTVGTGRTSTEAFF.